These 15 T cell receptor beta chains originate from one sample sequenced in a study of blood T cell repertoires in COVID-19. Here immunoSEQ multiplex PCR was the method, and the copy in TCRdb shows in-frame clones only, minus some. This table holds 120,000 or so clones, 75% to 85% found once. The specimen sequenced was peripheral blood. The origin of the receptors is a woman between 55 and 75 years old with acute or convalescent COVID-19.

The gene calls are TRBV6-1 and TRBJ1-2; D gene ambiguous. Germline-derived CDR1 and CDR2 are MNHNS and SASEGT. V shed 3 bases and J shed 3 bases, with 5 bases lying between them. This CDR3 comprises 12 residues. The CDR3 loop reads CASSDNDYGYTF. CDR3 bases: TGTGCCAGCAGTGATAATGACTATGGCTACACCTTC.

J is TRBJ1-2 and V is TRBV7-2, with 7 bases identical to TRBD1. This CDR3 contains 14 residues. V trimming: 5 bases; J trimming: 4 bases; junction bases outside the gene matches: 7. Germline CDR1 is SGHTA and CDR2 is FQGNSA. The DNA for the CDR3 is TGTGCCAGCAGCACCCGGGACAGACTCTATGGCTACACCTTC. Protein: CASSTRDRLYGYTF. Combining the CDR3 with reference TRBV7-2 and TRBJ1-2 gives the whole variable domain GAGVSQSPSNKVTEKGKDVELRCDPISGHTALYWYRQSLGQGLEFLIYFQGNSAPDKSGLPSDRFSAERTGGSVSTLTIQRTQQEDSAVYLCASSTRDRLYGYTFGSGTRLTVV.

V gene TRBV6-5 combines with J gene TRBJ1-3; D is uncertain. CDR1 MNHEY and CDR2 SVGAGI come from the germline V gene. The V end lost 6 bases, the J end lost 0 bases, and 9 bases lay between the germline ends. This CDR3 is built from 14 residues. The CDR3 region is CASRPGVSGNTIYF. As DNA, the CDR3 is TGTGCCAGCAGACCGGGAGTCTCTGGAAACACCATATATTTT.

The rearrangement joins TRBV5-5 to TRBJ2-2, with 11 positions matching TRBD2. V shed 4 bases, J shed 5 bases, and the junction held 13 bases outside the gene matches. CDR1 is SGHKS and CDR2 is YYEKEE in the germline V gene (reference sequence). There are 18 residues in the CDR3. DNA of the CDR3: TGTGCCAGCAGCGGCGGACTAGCGGGCCCACCTAGGACCGGGGAGCTGTTTTTT. Translation gives CASSGGLAGPPRTGELFF. Together with reference TRBV5-5 and TRBJ2-2, the CDR3 gives the full variable domain: DAGVTQSPTHLIKTRGQQVTLRCSPISGHKSVSWYQQVLGQGPQFIFQYYEKEERGRGNFPDRFSARQFPNYSSELNVNALLLGDSALYLCASSGGLAGPPRTGELFFGEGSRLTVL.

The chain is built from TRBV7-2 and TRBJ2-2; D perhaps matches TRBD2 (5 bases). The CDR3 has 14 residues. V was clipped by 3 bases and J by 7 bases, with 12 bases between them. CDR1 is SGHTA, CDR2 FQGNSA, per germline. CDR3 nucleotides: TGTGCCAGCAGCTTCCGGGGTGGTGGCGGGGAGCTGTTTTTT. Its translation: CASSFRGGGGELFF.

This clone appeared a single time. The chain recombines TRBV4-3 with TRBJ1-1; D unclear. Per the germline V gene, CDR1 is LGHNA and CDR2 is YSLEER. CDR3 size: 17 residues. The V gene lost 0 bases and the J gene lost 0 bases, with 14 bases spanning the gap. This CDR3 reads CASSQDIGGSLNTEAFF. Here the CDR3 DNA reads TGCGCCAGCAGCCAAGATATTGGCGGCAGTCTGAACACTGAAGCTTTCTTT.

The chain employs TRBV7-3 and TRBJ2-2; TRBD1 matches at 7 bases. Germline CDR1 reads SGHTA; CDR2 reads FQGTGA. This CDR3 has 15 residues. The J segment lost 3 bases and the V segment lost 4 bases, leaving 5 bases of the junction unmatched. In DNA form, the CDR3 reads TGTGCCAGCAGCTACCCCGGGACAGACACCGGGGAGCTGTTTTTT. It codes for CASSYPGTDTGELFF.

The sample holds a few counts of this clone. V and J are TRBV7-9 and TRBJ1-6; D possibly corresponds to TRBD1 (5 bases). The CDR3 extends over 16 amino acids. Trimming took 2 bases from V and 4 from J, leaving 12 bases between them. Looked up from germline, CDR1 is SEHNR and CDR2 is FQNEAQ (reference sequence). CDR3 bases: TGTGCCAGCAGCTTATCCCTTGGGGGGTATAATTCACCCCTCCACTTT. It yields the protein CASSLSLGGYNSPLHF.

The gene calls are TRBV10-3 and TRBJ1-2; no clear D gene. The V and J ends lost 6 bases and 2 bases respectively, with 16 bases between them. CDR3 size: 15 residues. Germline CDR1 is ENHRY and CDR2 is SYGVKD. CDR3 in amino acids: CAISSGVSANYGYTF. The CDR3 DNA is TGTGCCATCAGCTCCGGGGTCTCTGCGAACTATGGCTACACCTTC.

In its sample, this clone was seen a few times. The genes are TRBV5-4 and TRBJ1-2; unclear D gene. CDR3 length equals 14 residues. V lost 0 bases and J 7 bases, leaving 13 bases between the germline ends. Looked up from germline, CDR1 is SGHNT and CDR2 is YYREEE (reference sequence). The CDR3 spells CASSLDSNLRGYTF. DNA for the CDR3: TGTGCCAGCAGCTTGGACTCAAACCTCCGTGGCTACACCTTC.

The rearrangement joins TRBV6-5 to TRBJ1-2; 7 positions match TRBD1. The trim removed 6 bases at V and 8 bases at J, leaving 9 bases unmatched. In germline, CDR1 is MNHEY, CDR2 SVGAGI. The CDR3 extends over 13 amino acids. The CDR3 is CASRNADRAGYTF. The CDR3 DNA is TGTGCCAGCAGAAATGCCGACAGGGCCGGCTACACCTTC.

This chain links TRBV7-9 with TRBJ2-7, with 7 bases aligning to TRBD1. The V gene end was trimmed by 3 bases and the J gene end by 1 base; junction bases not matched to a gene: 3. The CDR3 has 14 amino acids. Germline V lookup: CDR1 SEHNR, CDR2 FQNEAQ (reference sequence). Here the CDR3 reads CASSFGDRSYEQYF. CDR3 DNA: TGTGCCAGCAGCTTTGGGGACAGATCCTACGAGCAGTACTTC.

This rearrangement joins TRBV28 to TRBJ1-2; TRBD1 is a possible D gene (6 bases). Per germline, CDR1 MDHEN and CDR2 SYDVKM. Trimming cost V 6 bases and J 1 base, with 12 bases left between them. This CDR3 region has 14 residues. CDR3 residues: CASSSGGGNYGYTF. The CDR3 DNA follows: TGTGCCAGCAGCTCTGGGGGCGGTAACTATGGCTACACCTTC.

The chain joins TRBV29-1 to TRBJ1-3, with 12 positions matching TRBD1. The CDR3 covers 23 residues. CDR1 is SQVTM and CDR2 is ANQGSEA in the germline V gene. The V and J ends lost 4 bases and 3 bases, in that order; junction bases with no gene match: 28. The CDR3 is CSVGSVGGTGLWGQGAYGNTIYF. The CDR3 DNA is TGCAGCGTTGGATCAGTCGGTGGGACAGGATTGTGGGGACAGGGGGCTTATGGAAACACCATATATTTT.

V usage is TRBV29-1 and J usage is TRBJ1-5; 8 bases line up with TRBD1. The CDR3 totals 13 residues. With 6 bases clipped from V and 5 bases from J, the junction kept 6 bases outside the gene matches. Germline V gene sequence: CDR1 SQVTM, CDR2 ANQGSEA. This CDR3 is CSVSQGEDQPQHF. The DNA of the CDR3 is TGCAGCGTCTCACAGGGGGAGGATCAGCCCCAGCATTTT.